The T cell receptor beta chain under discussion was sequenced for a study of shared clonotypes between healthy human individuals. Trimming took 1 base from V and 2 from J, leaving 8 bases between them. Germline CDR1 and CDR2: WSHSY and SAAADI. This CDR3 is built from 14 residues. The study's findings and limits: Generation probability values for non-shared clonotypes were lower than those for clonotypes shared by all four donors. Naive CD4 clonotypes were shared across several donors at around 5%.

Clones were sequenced by immunoSEQ multiplex PCR, and TCRdb holds only the in-frame ones, with some missing. The sample has around 700,000 clones; around 74% are singletons. With regard to this clone: No antigen is known for it.

The clonotype comes from a woman aged 25 to 39 in good health. The material sequenced was memory CD4+ T cells sorted from blood. This sample's subset: CD45RA-negative fraction. This chain joins TRBV10-2 and TRBJ1-2, with D tentatively TRBD1 (6 bases). CDR3 amino acids: CASSELTGNYGYTF. The CDR3 DNA follows: TGCGCCAGCAGTGAGTTGACAGGCAACTATGGCTACACCTTC.